A single sample gave rise to the 3 T cell receptor beta chains below, sequenced in a study of siplizumab effects on memory and regulatory T cells. The antigens for these receptors are not known. Coculture of the mixed lymphocyte reaction cells took place at 37 degrees C and lasted 6 days. Repertoires were generated with immunoSEQ multiplex PCR, while TCRdb's copy carries only in-frame clones and drops some. Among some 9,900 clones listed, roughly 46% were seen once. Sequencing was performed on CFSE-low (dividing) CD4+ T cells sorted from an allogeneic mixed lymphocyte reaction. The receptors come from a human donor in good health; the cells came from an allogeneic mixed lymphocyte reaction.

The rearrangement joins TRBV6-1 to TRBJ1-5; tentative D call: TRBD1 (6 bases). Trimming took 1 base from V and 6 from J, leaving 16 bases between them. Germline V lookup: CDR1 MNHNS, CDR2 SASEGT. This CDR3 comprises 16 residues. The CDR3 is CASSEDGGGGGQPQHF. The CDR3 coding sequence is TGTGCCAGCAGTGAAGATGGGGGGGGCGGGGGTCAGCCCCAGCATTTT.

About this clone itself: An end of the junction differs from the germline gene, which may be a read error. The rearrangement joins TRBV18 to TRBJ2-5, with D perhaps TRBD1 (6 bases). Germline V lookup: CDR1 KGHSH, CDR2 LQKENI. The CDR3 extends over 13 amino acids. Here the CDR3 DNA reads TGTGCCAGCTCGGGGGACACGCGAGAGGCCCAGTACTTC. This translates into CASSGDTREAQYF.

This clone came up a few times. The chain uses TRBV5-1 and TRBJ2-7; 9 bases align to TRBD1. The CDR3 covers 14 residues. J was trimmed by 6 bases and V by 4 bases; bases with no gene match: 8. Germline V gene lookup returns CDR1 SGHRS and CDR2 YFSETQ. CDR3 nucleotide sequence: TGCGCCAGCAGCCCGACAGGGGGAACACTCGAGCAGTACTTC. Translated, it gives CASSPTGGTLEQYF.